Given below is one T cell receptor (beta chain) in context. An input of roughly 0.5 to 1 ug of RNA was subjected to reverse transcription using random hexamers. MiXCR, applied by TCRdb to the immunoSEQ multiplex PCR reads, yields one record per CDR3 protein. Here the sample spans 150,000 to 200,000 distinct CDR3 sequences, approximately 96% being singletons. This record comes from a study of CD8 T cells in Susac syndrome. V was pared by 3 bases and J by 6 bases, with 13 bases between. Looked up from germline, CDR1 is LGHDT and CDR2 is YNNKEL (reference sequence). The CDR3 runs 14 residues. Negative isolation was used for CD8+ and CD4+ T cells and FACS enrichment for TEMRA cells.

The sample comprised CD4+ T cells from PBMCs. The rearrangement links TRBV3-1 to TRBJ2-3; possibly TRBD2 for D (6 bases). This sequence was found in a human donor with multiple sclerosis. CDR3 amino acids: CASSQGLSWDTQYF. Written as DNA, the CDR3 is TGTGCCAGCAGCCAGGGACTTTCCTGGGATACGCAGTATTTT.